A selection of T cell receptor beta chains follows, all from one sample in a study of blood T cell repertoires in COVID-19. The protocol was immunoSEQ multiplex PCR, while the TCRdb copy is restricted to in-frame clones and leaves out a portion. The sample yields about 330,000 clones, about nine tenths seen once. Input material: peripheral blood. The receptors stem from a man aged 25 to 45 with COVID-19, enrolled during active disease. Each CDR3 is given with its conserved first and last residue. The D gene is left open where the match is weak. Clone size is shown for a subset of rows, as once, few, many or a class of expanded clone.

V gene: TRBV12-5
clone size: .
D gene: .
J gene: TRBJ2-5
CDR3 DNA: TGTGCTAGTGGTCCCTATAACTACCAAGAGACCCAGTACTTC
CDR3 protein: CASGPYNYQETQYF

V gene: TRBV7-9
clone size: .
D gene: .
J gene: TRBJ2-7
CDR3 DNA: TGTGCCAGCAGCTACGGACTCGAGCAGTACTTC
CDR3 protein: CASSYGLEQYF

V gene: TRBV7-8
clone size: .
D gene: TRBD2
J gene: TRBJ2-7
CDR3 DNA: TGTGCCAGCAGCTTAGGGCGGGAGAGAGAGCAGTACTTC
CDR3 protein: CASSLGREREQYF

V gene: TRBV5-5
clone size: .
D gene: TRBD1
J gene: TRBJ2-2
CDR3 DNA: TGTGCCAGCAGCTTACAGGGGGCGAACACCGGGGAGCTGTTTTTT
CDR3 protein: CASSLQGANTGELFF

V gene: TRBV10-3
clone size: .
D gene: .
J gene: TRBJ2-3
CDR3 DNA: TGTGCCATCAGAGGGACTGGCACAGATACGCAGTATTTT
CDR3 protein: CAIRGTGTDTQYF

V gene: TRBV29-1
clone size: .
D gene: .
J gene: TRBJ1-5
CDR3 DNA: TGCAGCGTTGAAGTGGGAGGGGTCCGGCAGCCCCAGCATTTT
CDR3 protein: CSVEVGGVRQPQHF

V gene: TRBV4-3
clone size: .
D gene: TRBD1
J gene: TRBJ2-3
CDR3 DNA: TGCGCCAGCAGCCAAGAAACAGGGGGAGATACGCAGTATTTT
CDR3 protein: CASSQETGGDTQYF

V gene: TRBV5-1
clone size: .
D gene: .
J gene: TRBJ2-7
CDR3 DNA: TGCGCCAGCAGCTTGGCTCCCTCCTACGAGCAGTACTTC
CDR3 protein: CASSLAPSYEQYF

V gene: TRBV19
clone size: .
D gene: TRBD1
J gene: TRBJ2-5
CDR3 DNA: TGTGCCAGTAGTGCACGTAGACAGGGTTTAGAGACCCAGTACTTC
CDR3 protein: CASSARRQGLETQYF

V gene: TRBV7-6
clone size: .
D gene: .
J gene: TRBJ2-7
CDR3 DNA: TGTGCCAGCAGCTTAGGTCATGTCTCCTACGAGCAGTACTTC
CDR3 protein: CASSLGHVSYEQYF

V gene: TRBV3-1/TRBV3-2
clone size: few
D gene: TRBD2
J gene: TRBJ2-3
CDR3 DNA: TGTGCCAGCAGCCCTTACCGGACTAGCGGGGGCACAGATACGCAGTATTTT
CDR3 protein: CASSPYRTSGGTDTQYF

V gene: TRBV5-8
clone size: .
D gene: .
J gene: TRBJ1-1
CDR3 DNA: TGTGCCAGCAGCCCACAGGGCTATCGGACTGAAGCTTTCTTT
CDR3 protein: CASSPQGYRTEAFF

V gene: TRBV14
clone size: .
D gene: TRBD2
J gene: TRBJ2-7
CDR3 DNA: TGTGCCAGCAGCCTCTTTAGCGGGATTGACTCCGAGCAGTACTTC
CDR3 protein: CASSLFSGIDSEQYF

V gene: TRBV5-1
clone size: .
D gene: .
J gene: TRBJ2-1
CDR3 DNA: TGCGCCAGCAGCCCACCTACCGGGACTGCCGATTCCTACAATGAGCAGTTCTTC
CDR3 protein: CASSPPTGTADSYNEQFF

V gene: TRBV20-1
clone size: .
D gene: TRBD2
J gene: TRBJ2-7
CDR3 DNA: TGCAGTGCTAGTTCCGGGACTAGCGGGAGCTACGAGCAGTACTTC
CDR3 protein: CSASSGTSGSYEQYF

V gene: TRBV13
clone size: once
D gene: TRBD2
J gene: TRBJ2-5
CDR3 DNA: TGTGCCAGCTCCCGGACTAGCGGCGGGGAGACCCAGTACTTC
CDR3 protein: CASSRTSGGETQYF

V gene: TRBV7-6
clone size: .
D gene: TRBD2
J gene: TRBJ2-2
CDR3 DNA: TGTGCCAGCAGCTTAGCAGGCGGGGGGGCTGCCGGGGAGCTGTTTTTT
CDR3 protein: CASSLAGGGAAGELFF

V gene: TRBV28
clone size: .
D gene: TRBD1
J gene: TRBJ2-4
CDR3 DNA: TGTGCCAGCAGTTTACCCCCCTATTATACAGGGGGCAAAAACATTCAGTACTTC
CDR3 protein: CASSLPPYYTGGKNIQYF

V gene: TRBV7-9
clone size: once
D gene: .
J gene: TRBJ1-6
CDR3 DNA: TGTGCCAGCAGCCCCCGGGACATTAATTCACCCCTCCACTTT
CDR3 protein: CASSPRDINSPLHF

V gene: TRBV5-1
clone size: .
D gene: TRBD1
J gene: TRBJ2-5
CDR3 DNA: TGCGCCAGCAGCTTGGAGGGACAGCTACAAGAGACCCAGTACTTC
CDR3 protein: CASSLEGQLQETQYF

V gene: TRBV10-3
clone size: .
D gene: .
J gene: TRBJ2-7
CDR3 DNA: TGTGCCATCAGTGAGTCCTGGGGGGCCTACGAGCAGTACTTC
CDR3 protein: CAISESWGAYEQYF

V gene: TRBV4-1
clone size: .
D gene: .
J gene: TRBJ2-2
CDR3 DNA: TGCGCCAGCAGCCAAGGAGCGGAAAACACCGGGGAGCTGTTTTTT
CDR3 protein: CASSQGAENTGELFF

V gene: TRBV5-1
clone size: few
D gene: .
J gene: TRBJ1-3
CDR3 DNA: TGCGCCAGCAGCTTGGCGCAGGGAGGAAACACCATATATTTT
CDR3 protein: CASSLAQGGNTIYF

V gene: TRBV28
clone size: .
D gene: .
J gene: TRBJ2-7
CDR3 DNA: TGTGCCAGCAGCGAACAATTGGACTCTATCGTTTCCTACGAGCAGTACTTC
CDR3 protein: CASSEQLDSIVSYEQYF

V gene: TRBV7-2
clone size: .
D gene: .
J gene: TRBJ2-1
CDR3 DNA: TGTGCCAGCAGCTCGAACTCCGGGAGCCACAATGAGCAGTTCTTC
CDR3 protein: CASSSNSGSHNEQFF

V gene: TRBV28
clone size: once
D gene: .
J gene: TRBJ2-3
CDR3 DNA: TGTGCCAGCAGCCCGAGTAGAACAGATACGCAGTATTTT
CDR3 protein: CASSPSRTDTQYF

V gene: TRBV24-1
clone size: .
D gene: .
J gene: TRBJ2-1
CDR3 DNA: TGTGCCACCAGTGATACATATTCCTACAATGAGCAGTTCTTC
CDR3 protein: CATSDTYSYNEQFF

V gene: TRBV12-3/TRBV12-4
clone size: .
D gene: .
J gene: TRBJ2-5
CDR3 DNA: TGTGCCAGCAGTTTACGGGAGACCCAGTACTTC
CDR3 protein: CASSLRETQYF

V gene: TRBV19
clone size: .
D gene: TRBD1
J gene: TRBJ1-1
CDR3 DNA: TGTGCCAGTAGTATCCCCCGGCAGGGGGACACTGAAGCTTTCTTT
CDR3 protein: CASSIPRQGDTEAFF

V gene: TRBV25-1
clone size: .
D gene: .
J gene: TRBJ1-2
CDR3 DNA: TGTGCCAGCAGTGAATTAGAGGGAAGGATCGACGGCTACACCTTC
CDR3 protein: CASSELEGRIDGYTF

V gene: TRBV29-1
clone size: .
D gene: .
J gene: TRBJ1-2
CDR3 DNA: TGCAGCGTTGGGCAGGCCGCCTATGGCTACACCTTC
CDR3 protein: CSVGQAAYGYTF

V gene: TRBV6-5
clone size: .
D gene: .
J gene: TRBJ2-1
CDR3 DNA: TGTGCCAGCTCTAGCCGATACTACAATGAGCAGTTCTTC
CDR3 protein: CASSSRYYNEQFF

V gene: TRBV7-9
clone size: .
D gene: .
J gene: TRBJ2-7
CDR3 DNA: TGTGCCAGCAGCTTCAGGAGGAGCAACTACGAGCAGTACTTC
CDR3 protein: CASSFRRSNYEQYF

V gene: TRBV27
clone size: .
D gene: .
J gene: TRBJ2-1
CDR3 DNA: TGTGCCAGCAAGGGAGTAAGTGCCATGGACAATGAGCAGTTCTTC
CDR3 protein: CASKGVSAMDNEQFF

V gene: TRBV7-9
clone size: .
D gene: TRBD1
J gene: TRBJ1-4
CDR3 DNA: TGTGCCAGCAGCCGAACCTCGGACAGGGGGCAAGAAAAACTGTTTTTT
CDR3 protein: CASSRTSDRGQEKLFF

V gene: TRBV11-2
clone size: .
D gene: .
J gene: TRBJ1-6
CDR3 DNA: TGTGCCAGCAGCTTCTACAGGGATTCACCCCTCCACTTT
CDR3 protein: CASSFYRDSPLHF

V gene: TRBV3-1/TRBV3-2
clone size: .
D gene: .
J gene: TRBJ1-4
CDR3 DNA: TGTGCCAGCAGCCAAGTTCTGAGGTCAACTAATGAAAAACTGTTTTTT
CDR3 protein: CASSQVLRSTNEKLFF

V gene: TRBV7-2
clone size: .
D gene: .
J gene: TRBJ1-1
CDR3 DNA: TGTGCCAGCAGCTTAGTTACAGGGATGAACACTGAAGCTTTCTTT
CDR3 protein: CASSLVTGMNTEAFF

V gene: TRBV7-8
clone size: few
D gene: .
J gene: TRBJ1-2
CDR3 DNA: TGTGCCAGCAGCTTAGATCTTCGGGGGAACGGCTACACCTTC
CDR3 protein: CASSLDLRGNGYTF

V gene: TRBV11-2
clone size: .
D gene: .
J gene: TRBJ1-4
CDR3 DNA: TGTGCCAGCAGCTCCCGGGACTATAGTGAAAAACTGTTTTTT
CDR3 protein: CASSSRDYSEKLFF

V gene: TRBV19
clone size: few
D gene: TRBD2
J gene: TRBJ2-4
CDR3 DNA: TGTGCCAGTAGTATCGGACTAGCGGGGGGTTTAAACATTCAGTACTTC
CDR3 protein: CASSIGLAGGLNIQYF

V gene: TRBV7-8
clone size: few
D gene: .
J gene: TRBJ1-5
CDR3 DNA: TGTGCCAGCAGCTTAGCCCAGACACAATATAGCAATCAGCCCCAGCATTTT
CDR3 protein: CASSLAQTQYSNQPQHF

V gene: TRBV4-3
clone size: .
D gene: .
J gene: TRBJ1-1
CDR3 DNA: TGCGCCAGCAGCCATGTGGAGGGGTATACTGAAGCTTTCTTT
CDR3 protein: CASSHVEGYTEAFF

V gene: TRBV2
clone size: .
D gene: TRBD1
J gene: TRBJ2-7
CDR3 DNA: TGTGCCAGCATCGGCCGGGACAGCTCCTACGAGCAGTACTTC
CDR3 protein: CASIGRDSSYEQYF

V gene: TRBV10-3
clone size: .
D gene: TRBD2
J gene: TRBJ2-3
CDR3 DNA: TGTGCCATCAGGCGCGGGACTAGCGGGGGGGGAGACACACGCACAGATACGCAGTATTTT
CDR3 protein: CAIRRGTSGGGDTRTDTQYF

V gene: TRBV7-9
clone size: .
D gene: .
J gene: TRBJ2-1
CDR3 DNA: TGTGCCAGCAGCTTGAGTCTGCTAGCGCGCCGCAATGAGCAGTTCTTC
CDR3 protein: CASSLSLLARRNEQFF

V gene: TRBV5-4
clone size: .
D gene: .
J gene: TRBJ1-6
CDR3 DNA: TGTGCCAGCAGCTCTACCTCCGCCGCCAATAATTCACCCCTCCACTTT
CDR3 protein: CASSSTSAANNSPLHF

V gene: TRBV19
clone size: once
D gene: .
J gene: TRBJ2-5
CDR3 DNA: TGTGCCAGTAGGGGGCGACAGCTCCAAGAGACCCAGTACTTC
CDR3 protein: CASRGRQLQETQYF